This is a list of T cell receptor beta chains from one sample in a study of cytomegalovirus exposure and HLA in healthy donors. Sequencing was performed with immunoSEQ multiplex PCR; in TCRdb, only in-frame clones are kept and a portion is missing. This table has under 150,000 clones, 55% to 65% appearing once. What was sequenced was PBMCs. The receptors stem from a woman aged 35 to 49 in good health and CMV-seropositive. Both conserved end residues are part of each CDR3. Each record gives: CDR3 length, D gene, clone size, J gene, V gene, CDR3 DNA, CDR3 protein. The D gene is left open where the match is weak. Not every row has a clone size; where given, it reads once, few, many or a size class.

16	TRBD1	.	TRBJ1-4	TRBV19	TGTGCCAGTAGTATAGATCTCGGGACAGTCAACGAAAAACTGTTTTTT	CASSIDLGTVNEKLFF
15	TRBD1	.	TRBJ1-2	TRBV30	TGTGCCTGGAGCCGTATCGCAGGGGGGCACTATGGCTACACCTTC	CAWSRIAGGHYGYTF
16	TRBD2	.	TRBJ2-7	TRBV27	TGTGCCGGATCGGGGGGGCCGGGACTACTTATCTACGAGCAGTACTTC	CAGSGGPGLLIYEQYF
14	.	.	TRBJ1-2	TRBV29-1	TGCAGCGTTGTTTCGTACAAGACAGACTTTGGCTACACCTTC	CSVVSYKTDFGYTF
13	.	.	TRBJ1-1	TRBV18	TGTGCCAGCTCACCAAACCCGGTCAGGGAAGCTTTCTTT	CASSPNPVREAFF
17	TRBD2	few	TRBJ2-3	TRBV5-1	TGCGCCAGCAGCTTGACGGCTAGCGGGAGAAATGGAGATACGCAGTATTTT	CASSLTASGRNGDTQYF
14	.	once	TRBJ2-7	TRBV6-6	TGTGCCAGCAGTTACGACAGCCTCTCCTACGAGCAGTACTTC	CASSYDSLSYEQYF
15	.	.	TRBJ2-1	TRBV5-4	TGTGCCAGCAGCTTGGTTGGGGGAGGCTACAATGAGCAGTTCTTC	CASSLVGGGYNEQFF
15	TRBD2	.	TRBJ2-3	TRBV4-1	TGCGCCAGCAGCCAAGGGGGACTAGCGGGAGATACGCAGTATTTT	CASSQGGLAGDTQYF
16	TRBD1	once	TRBJ1-4	TRBV5-1	TGCGCCAGCAGCTCAGAAACGTACGGACAGGGGGAAAAACTGTTTTTT	CASSSETYGQGEKLFF
15	TRBD1	few	TRBJ1-3	TRBV27	TGTGCCAGCAGTTTAAGACAGGGGGCCGGAAACACCATATATTTT	CASSLRQGAGNTIYF
13	.	.	TRBJ1-2	TRBV25-1	TGTGCCAGCAGTATCACGGGGAACTATGGCTACACCTTC	CASSITGNYGYTF
19	.	.	TRBJ2-7	TRBV28	TGTGCCAGCAGTTTAGCTTTACGAGTCGAGCGACCTACTTCCTACGAGCAGTACTTC	CASSLALRVERPTSYEQYF
15	.	.	TRBJ2-2	TRBV5-1	TGCGCCAGCAGCTTGGCCCTAAGGGGGAGCGGGGAGCCGTTTTTT	CASSLALRGSGEPFF
15	TRBD1	.	TRBJ1-4	TRBV15	TGTGCCACCAGCAGGAAAGGGACAGCGAATGAAAAACTGTTTTTT	CATSRKGTANEKLFF
16	TRBD2	few	TRBJ2-7	TRBV5-4	TGTGCCAGCAGCTCCGATCTAGCGGAAAAGCACTACGAGCAGTACTTC	CASSSDLAEKHYEQYF
17	TRBD1	.	TRBJ1-1	TRBV5-6	TGTGCCAGCAGCGCACGGACAGGAATCGTAGCGAACACTGAAGCTTTCTTT	CASSARTGIVANTEAFF
15	.	once	TRBJ2-7	TRBV28	TGTGCCAGCAGTTTAGGTAACAGTGAGCCCCACGAGCAGTACTTC	CASSLGNSEPHEQYF
17	TRBD2	.	TRBJ2-4	TRBV2	TGTGCCAGCAGTCCACTTGGGACTAGCGGAACCAAAAACATTCAGTACTTC	CASSPLGTSGTKNIQYF
15	.	.	TRBJ2-1	TRBV6-6	TGTGCCAGCAGTTTGGACTCGAGCTCCTACAATGAGCAGTTCTTC	CASSLDSSSYNEQFF
13	.	.	TRBJ2-5	TRBV6-5	TGTGCCAGCAACCAGGATGCCTGGGAGACCCAGTACTTC	CASNQDAWETQYF
17	TRBD2	once	TRBJ2-1	TRBV4-1	TGCGCCAGCAGCGCGGGACTAGCGGGAGGCGGTGGGAATGAGCAGTTCTTC	CASSAGLAGGGGNEQFF
15	TRBD1	.	TRBJ1-5	TRBV6-4	TGTGCCAGCAGCCCCGGGACAGGGGGAAGTCAGCCCCAGCATTTT	CASSPGTGGSQPQHF
17	.	.	TRBJ2-6	TRBV28	TGTGCCAGCAGTCCCTGGGGCAGCCTCTCTGGGGCCAACGTCCTGACTTTC	CASSPWGSLSGANVLTF
18	TRBD2	.	TRBJ2-2	TRBV7-8	TGTGCCAGCAGCATAGCAGGGCTAGCGGGACCATACACCGGGGAGCTGTTTTTT	CASSIAGLAGPYTGELFF
17	.	.	TRBJ2-2	TRBV28	TGTGCCAGCAGTTTATGGGAGGCAGGAAGGAACACCGGGGAGCTGTTTTTT	CASSLWEAGRNTGELFF
12	.	.	TRBJ2-7	TRBV15	TGTGCCACGGAGGGGGCCCCGGGGGAGCAGTACTTC	CATEGAPGEQYF
13	.	.	TRBJ1-1	TRBV25-1	TGTGCCAGCAGAACTCAAATTGGTAATGAAGCTTTCTTT	CASRTQIGNEAFF
14	TRBD1	few	TRBJ1-1	TRBV2	TGTGCCAGCAGGACCCTCAGGGGGATGATAGGAGCTTTCTTT	CASRTLRGMIGAFF
12	.	.	TRBJ2-5	TRBV25-1	TGTGCCAGCAGTGAGCCCAGTGAGACCCAGTACTTC	CASSEPSETQYF
13	.	.	TRBJ2-5	TRBV6-5	TGTGCCAGCAGTTATCACAGGGAAGAGACCCAGTACTTC	CASSYHREETQYF
14	TRBD1	few	TRBJ2-7	TRBV7-2	TGTGCCAGCAGACGACGGGGGACAGGCTACGAGCAGTACTTC	CASRRRGTGYEQYF
18	.	.	TRBJ2-2	TRBV19	TGTGCCACCCGACTTCCAGCAAGTGATCGATTGAACACCGGGGAGCTGTTTTTT	CATRLPASDRLNTGELFF
17	.	.	TRBJ1-5	TRBV7-2	TGTGCCAGCAGCCGCTACCCACGCAGGGGCGGGGGGGGGCCCCAGCATTTT	CASSRYPRRGGGGPQHF
16	.	.	TRBJ2-7	TRBV18	TGTGCCAGCTCACGGGGAGATTCAGCACCCTCCTACGAGCAGTACTTC	CASSRGDSAPSYEQYF
14	.	.	TRBJ1-4	TRBV7-2	TGTGCCAGCAGCTTAGTAACAGCCGATGAAAAACTGTTTTTT	CASSLVTADEKLFF
22	TRBD2	.	TRBJ2-3	TRBV9	TGTGCCAGCAGCCCCCATAGCCCAGGACTAGCGGGATTCCGGTATTCGGCAGATACGCAGTATTTT	CASSPHSPGLAGFRYSADTQYF
16	TRBD1	once	TRBJ2-3	TRBV7-9	TGTGCCAGCAGCGCCAGACAGGGGGGGACCACAGATACGCAGTATTTT	CASSARQGGTTDTQYF
13	.	.	TRBJ2-3	TRBV6-4	TGTGCCAGCAGTAATGGAGACACAGATACGCAGTATTTT	CASSNGDTDTQYF
12	.	.	TRBJ2-1	TRBV9	TGTGCCAGCAGCGTAGGAGCGGAGCGGCTGTTCTTC	CASSVGAERLFF
14	.	few	TRBJ2-5	TRBV7-9	TGTGCCAGCAGCCGAACCGGGGGAAAAGAGACCCAGTACTTC	CASSRTGGKETQYF
13	.	.	TRBJ2-1	TRBV4-2	TGTGCCAGCAGCCAAGATCTGGGCCGCGCGGGGTTCTTC	CASSQDLGRAGFF
13	.	.	TRBJ1-5	TRBV30	TGTGCCTGGAGTCCCCAGGGAGGTCAGCCCCAGCATTTT	CAWSPQGGQPQHF
17	.	.	TRBJ2-3	TRBV6-1	TGTGCCAGCAGTGTATCCGGGACTCCTGGTGGCACAGATACGCAGTATTTT	CASSVSGTPGGTDTQYF
13	.	.	TRBJ2-5	TRBV27	TGTGCCAGCGGAGTATACTTACAAGAGACCCAGTACTTC	CASGVYLQETQYF
15	TRBD1	.	TRBJ1-5	TRBV2	TGTGCCAGTAAACGGACAGGTTTAGAAAATCAGCCCCAGCATTTT	CASKRTGLENQPQHF
12	.	.	TRBJ1-1	TRBV29-1	TGCAGCGGTGAAGGGGGGGGCACTGAAGCTTTCTTT	CSGEGGGTEAFF
13	.	.	TRBJ2-1	TRBV29-1	TGCAGCGTGGGGGGAGCCGGGCAGAATGAGCAGTTCTTC	CSVGGAGQNEQFF
14	.	.	TRBJ1-2	TRBV6-5	TGTGCCAGCAGTGAACTCCAGGGAAGGGATGGCTACACCTTC	CASSELQGRDGYTF
13	.	.	TRBJ1-5	TRBV7-3	TGTGCCAGCAGCTTAGCCAGGAATCAGCCCCAGCATTTT	CASSLARNQPQHF
14	.	.	TRBJ1-5	TRBV5-4	TGTGCCAGCAGCCTGGTGCCAGGGGACCAGCCCCAGCATTTT	CASSLVPGDQPQHF
16	.	few	TRBJ1-4	TRBV7-2	TGTGCCAGCAGCCCCCCGAGGAGCCCAACTAATGAAAAACTGTTTTTT	CASSPPRSPTNEKLFF
14	.	.	TRBJ1-1	TRBV5-4	TGTGCCAGCAGCTCCGGACAGACCGTAACTGAAGCTTTCTTT	CASSSGQTVTEAFF
14	.	.	TRBJ2-7	TRBV2	TGTGCCAGCAGTCTAACGACAGGTAGCTACGAGCAGTACTTC	CASSLTTGSYEQYF
15	TRBD2	.	TRBJ2-1	TRBV5-1	TGCGCCAGCAGCTTGGTCCGGACTAGCGGCAATGAGCAGTTCTTC	CASSLVRTSGNEQFF
11	.	.	TRBJ1-1	TRBV19	TGTGCCAGTAGTATTCTCACTGAAGCTTTCTTT	CASSILTEAFF
15	.	.	TRBJ2-7	TRBV14	TGTGCCAGCAGCCAAGATGTCGGGGTGGACGACGAGCAGTACTTC	CASSQDVGVDDEQYF
12	TRBD2	.	TRBJ2-7	TRBV28	TGTGCCAGCACTTGGGCGGGAGCCGAGCAGTACTTC	CASTWAGAEQYF